The next 5 T cell receptor beta chains were all read from a single sample in a study of cytomegalovirus exposure and HLA in healthy donors. PCR used 60 Vbeta primers and 13 Jbeta primers. TCRdb's table, derived via immunoSEQ multiplex PCR, lists solely in-frame clones and lacks some. The sample has tens of thousands of clones; roughly 80% are singletons. Specimen: PBMCs. These receptors were taken from a man aged 40-50 years in good health and CMV-seronegative.

The table lists this clone with a count of one. The CDR3 region is CASSRAGLAPGELFF. DNA for the CDR3: TGTGCCAGTAGCAGGGCGGGACTAGCGCCCGGGGAGCTGTTTTTT. J is TRBJ2-2 and V is TRBV19, with 10 bases that match TRBD2. J was trimmed by 6 bases and V by 6 bases; bases with no gene match: 7. Germline loops: CDR1 LNHDA, CDR2 SQIVND (reference sequence). The CDR3 sequence is 15 residues long. Filled out from reference TRBV19 and TRBJ2-2, the complete variable domain reads DGGITQSPKYLFRKEGQNVTLSCEQNLNHDAMYWYRQDPGQGLRLIYYSQIVNDFQKGDIAEGYSVSREKKESFPLTVTSAQKNPTAFYLCASSRAGLAPGELFFGEGSRLTVL.

In this sample, this clone turned up a few times. This chain joins TRBV2 and TRBJ1-1; weak D call: TRBD1 (5 bases). Trimming shortened V by 4 bases and J by 5 bases, and 11 bases separated the two germline ends. The CDR3 contains 13 residues. CDR1 SNHLY and CDR2 FYNNEI come from the germline V gene. CDR3 nucleotides: TGTGCCAGCAGTGTGCAGGGAGGAACTGAAGCTTTCTTT. Translation gives CASSVQGGTEAFF.

A remark on this clone: One end of the junction is discordant with germline, which a read error may explain. The V and J genes are TRBV6-6 and TRBJ2-5; TRBD1 matches 7 bases. The CDR3 contains 13 residues. Germline V gives CDR1 MNHNY, CDR2 SVGAGI (reference sequence). Written as DNA, the CDR3 is TGTGCCAGCAGTTACCGACCGGGACAGTGGGTTGACTTC. It encodes CASSYRPGQWVDF.

The V gene is TRBV7-2, the J gene TRBJ2-5; no clear D. V was pared by 5 bases and J by 1 base, with 11 bases between. From germline, CDR1 is SGHTA and CDR2 FQGNSA. The CDR3 sequence is 14 residues long. In DNA, the CDR3 is TGTGCCAGCAGCAAATACTCCATCCAAGAGACCCAGTACTTC. Translated: CASSKYSIQETQYF.

This clone has a handful of counts. The CDR3 region is CASSPGSGFEQFF. The CDR3 DNA reads TGTGCCAGCAGTCCCGGGTCCGGTTTTGAGCAGTTCTTC. The V and J genes are TRBV27 and TRBJ2-1, with D hard to call. Germline values: CDR1 MNHEY, CDR2 SMNVEV (reference sequence). This CDR3 has 13 residues. Trimming shortened V by 5 bases and J by 9 bases, and 14 bases separated the two germline ends.